This T cell receptor (beta chain) was recorded in a study of T-cell reconstitution after alpha-beta-depleted transplantation in children. A TCRbeta library incorporating unique molecular identifiers was prepared. Using its own MiXCR run on the PCR reads, TCRdb lists one record per CDR3 protein. In the table there are around 600,000 distinct CDR3 sequences, about 21% of which are singletons. This clonotype appeared many times. Its cognate antigen is unknown. This CDR3 has 14 amino acids. After removal of 7 bases from V and 4 bases from J, the junction contained 7 bases not matched to a gene. Broader study findings: A year had passed since transplant, and T-cell counts and diversity by then came mostly from newly produced T cells.

The genes are TRBV12-3 or TRBV12-4 and TRBJ2-5; 9 bases agree with TRBD2. Sequenced material: PBMCs, mostly from graft donor cells, taken 360 days after TCRalphabeta/CD19-depleted stem cell transplant. The TCR originated in a boy younger than two who had a stem cell transplant for acute myeloid leukemia, so the T cells may come from the graft donor. The CDR3 reads CASTFDSGGETQYF. The CDR3 DNA follows: TGTGCCAGCACCTTTGATAGCGGGGGAGAGACCCAGTACTTC.